What follows are 5 T cell receptor beta chains derived from one specimen sequenced in a study of T cells after yellow fever vaccination. Using its own MiXCR run on the 5' RACE reads, TCRdb lists one record per CDR3 protein. The repertoire holds about 550,000 distinct CDR3 sequences, with around 21% as singletons. This specimen was PBMCs, taken 15 days after the yellow fever booster vaccination. The source of these receptors is a man aged 25-45 years who received the YFV17D yellow fever vaccine.

This clonotype was seen only a few times. The chain links TRBV5-1 to TRBJ2-7, with TRBD1 matching 7 bases. This CDR3 has 14 residues. The V gene's germline CDR1 is SGHRS and CDR2 YFSETQ. V dropped 4 bases and J dropped 2; count of bases not matched to a gene: 6. The CDR3 here is CASSGDSAPYEQYF. The CDR3 DNA follows: TGCGCCAGCAGCGGGGACAGTGCACCCTACGAGCAGTACTTC.

This clonotype appeared a few times. V gene TRBV10-3 combines with J gene TRBJ1-2; 7 nucleotides line up with TRBD1. Trimming removed 0 bases from V and 4 bases from J; junction bases left unmatched: 5. CDR3 length: 15 residues. The V gene's germline CDR1 is ENHRY and CDR2 SYGVKD. The CDR3 region is CAISESGAGGYGYTF. CDR3 DNA: TGTGCCATCAGTGAGTCAGGAGCAGGGGGCTATGGCTACACCTTC.

The chain recombines TRBV28 with TRBJ2-7, with D unclear. Looked up from germline, CDR1 is MDHEN and CDR2 is SYDVKM. The length of the CDR3 is 13 residues. Trimming stripped 4 bases from V and 1 base from J, with 8 bases between. The chain's CDR3 is CASSWAASYEQYF. The CDR3 DNA sequence: TGTGCCAGCAGTTGGGCAGCATCCTACGAGCAGTACTTC.

The chain employs TRBV24-1 and TRBJ2-5; a weak D match, TRBD1 (5 bases). This CDR3 spans 14 amino acids. Trimming pared 5 bases from V and 4 bases from J, leaving 13 bases between. From germline, CDR1 is KGHDR and CDR2 SFDVKD. The CDR3 nucleotides are TGTGCCACCAGTGCCAGGGATAACCGAGAGACCCAGTACTTC. Translating gives CATSARDNRETQYF.

The V and J genes are TRBV12-3 or TRBV12-4 and TRBJ1-2; no reliable D call. Trimming removed 6 bases at V and 4 bases at J, with 12 bases between. The length of the CDR3 is 13 residues. In nucleotides, the CDR3 is TGTGCCAGCAGAGTGGACGGGGTCTATGGCTACACCTTC. Its protein product is CASRVDGVYGYTF.